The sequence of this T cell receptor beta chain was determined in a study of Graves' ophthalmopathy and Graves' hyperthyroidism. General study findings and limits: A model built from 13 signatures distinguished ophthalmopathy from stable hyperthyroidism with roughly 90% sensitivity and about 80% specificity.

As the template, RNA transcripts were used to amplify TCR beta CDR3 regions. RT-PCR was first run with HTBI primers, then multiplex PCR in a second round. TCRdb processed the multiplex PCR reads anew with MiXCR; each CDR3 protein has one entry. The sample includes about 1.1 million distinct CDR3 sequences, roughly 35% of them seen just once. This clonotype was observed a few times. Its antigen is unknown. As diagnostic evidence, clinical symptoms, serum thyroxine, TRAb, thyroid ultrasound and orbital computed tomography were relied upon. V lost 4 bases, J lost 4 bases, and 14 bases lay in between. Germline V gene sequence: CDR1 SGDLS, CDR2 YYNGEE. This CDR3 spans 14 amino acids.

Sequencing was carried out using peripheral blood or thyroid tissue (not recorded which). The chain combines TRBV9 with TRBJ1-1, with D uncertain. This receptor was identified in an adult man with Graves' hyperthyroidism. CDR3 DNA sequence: TGTGCCAGCAGCCCGCAGTGGGCTGGCACTGAAGCTTTCTTT. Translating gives CASSPQWAGTEAFF.